Given below is one T cell receptor (beta chain) in context. Sample time point: newly diagnosed GD, antithyroid drugs for less than 3 months. From RNA extracted from PBMCs, the TCR library was made. This sample was included in a study of regulatory T cells in long-lasting Graves disease. V shed 5 bases and J 4 bases; nucleotides not matched to a gene: 6. There are 15 residues in the CDR3. CDR1 and CDR2 from the germline V gene are MNHEY and SMNVEV (reference sequence). Libraries of TCR beta came from iRepertoire HTBI primers plus Arm-PCR of CDR3 regions. In the original analysis: Samples collectively showed 60 to 75 TRBV and more than 11 TRBJ segments. TCRdb ran MiXCR on the multiplex PCR reads and lists one entry per CDR3 protein. The V and J calls follow TCRdb's processing rather than the paper's. The sample has 420,000 or so distinct CDR3 sequences, about 15% seen once. The sample was also reused in another study, on T cells in Graves' hyperthyroidism and ophthalmopathy.

The receptor was derived from a woman younger than 35 with Graves disease. This chain connects TRBV27 to TRBJ1-1, with 11 positions matching TRBD1. Sequenced here: peripheral blood mononuclear cells (PBMCs), sampled at new diagnosis, from a patient treated with antithyroid drugs. The CDR3 reads CASSPRTGGITEAFF. As DNA, the CDR3 is TGTGCCAGCAGTCCCCGGACAGGGGGCATCACTGAAGCTTTCTTT.